Each of the 7 T cell receptor beta chains below was sequenced from the same sample in a study of tumor-infiltrating lymphocytes in primary liver carcinoma. They got blood RNA out of unsorted whole blood and also pulled out germline DNA. Priming with a constant-region primer yielded TCR beta cDNA from roughly 500 ng total RNA. Employing slightly modified ARM-PCR, three nested multiplex PCR rounds were run, and these gave rise to the TCR beta libraries. TRBV1-TRBV30 forward primers paired with a C-beta reverse primer drove the first two PCR rounds, approximately 11 cycles each. TCRdb analysed the multiplex PCR reads with MiXCR anew, one entry per CDR3 protein. There are about 350,000 distinct CDR3 sequences in the sample; about 61% occur only once, and about 6.1% lies in the top ten. Sequenced material: peripheral blood. The receptors were gathered from a man aged 40-50 years with primary liver carcinoma and hepatitis B virus infection.

The rearrangement uses TRBV6-2 or TRBV6-3 and TRBJ2-6; 7 positions match TRBD1. Germline CDR1 is MNHEY and CDR2 is SVGEGT. CDR3 length: 15 residues. Trimming took 6 bases from V and 3 from J; bases not matched to a gene: 5. The CDR3 is CASRQGGYGANVLTF. In nucleotides, the CDR3 is TGTGCCAGCAGGCAAGGGGGCTATGGGGCCAACGTCCTGACTTTC.

The gene calls are TRBV5-5 and TRBJ2-1; 11 positions match TRBD2. V was pared by 1 base and J by 4 bases, with 4 bases of the junction left unmatched. Germline loops: CDR1 SGHKS, CDR2 YYEKEE (reference sequence). The CDR3 loop spans 16 amino acids. This CDR3 reads CASSLTLAGGYNEQFF. In DNA form, the CDR3 reads TGTGCCAGCAGCTTGACGCTAGCGGGAGGATACAATGAGCAGTTCTTC. The entire variable domain, with the rest obtained from reference TRBV5-5 and TRBJ2-1, is as follows: DAGVTQSPTHLIKTRGQQVTLRCSPISGHKSVSWYQQVLGQGPQFIFQYYEKEERGRGNFPDRFSARQFPNYSSELNVNALLLGDSALYLCASSLTLAGGYNEQFFGPGTRLTVL.

Comment on this clonotype: A junction end diverges from the germline sequence, so it may reflect a read error. The CDR3 is CAISGFLGTGELVF. The CDR3 region has the DNA TGTGCCATCAGTGGGTTCTTGGGCACCGGGGAGCTGGTTTTT. V usage is TRBV10-3 and J usage is TRBJ2-2; D is perhaps TRBD2 (5 bases). Germline assignment: CDR1 ENHRY and CDR2 SYGVKD. The CDR3 is 14 residues long.

The V call is TRBV11-2, the J call TRBJ2-7; 10 nucleotides line up with TRBD2. V was pared by 5 bases and J by 2 bases, with 6 bases of the junction left unmatched. This CDR3 has 15 amino acids. Germline V gives CDR1 SGHAT, CDR2 FQNNGV. In nucleotides, the CDR3 is TGTGCCAGCAGCCTTAGGACTAGCGGTCCCTACGAGCAGTACTTC. Translation: CASSLRTSGPYEQYF.

Details on this clonotype: A much larger clone differs by one base, so this may be a read error. V and J are TRBV5-6 and TRBJ2-1, with 9 bases lining up with TRBD2. CDR3 size: 15 residues. CDR1 is SGHDT and CDR2 is YYEEEE in the germline V gene. Losses at the gene ends were 0 bases for V and 11 bases for J; bases not matched to a gene: 9. CDR3 in amino acids: CASSLGGRARNKQFF. CDR3 nucleotide sequence: TGTGCCAGCAGCTTGGGCGGGAGGGCCCGAAATAAGCAGTTCTTC.

Notes on this clonotype: A much larger clone lies one base from this, so it may be a read error. The chain couples TRBV5-8 to TRBJ1-2; 7 bases fit TRBD1. J gave up 4 bases and V 4 bases, and 4 bases lay outside the gene matches. The CDR3 is 13 amino acids. Germline CDR1 is SGHTS and CDR2 is YDEGEE. The CDR3 sequence is CASSPGQCYGYTF. CDR3 nucleotide sequence: TGTGCCAGCAGCCCGGGACAGTGCTATGGCTACACCTTC.

This clonotype has just a few counts. CDR3 nucleotides: TGTGCCAGCAGTTACGGGACAGTGAGGGACACTGAAGCTTTCTTT. Translation gives CASSYGTVRDTEAFF. This rearrangement joins TRBV6-6 to TRBJ1-1, with 7 nucleotides matching TRBD1. Trimming took 2 bases from V and 3 from J; bases not matched to a gene: 6. Germline V lookup: CDR1 MNHNY, CDR2 SVGAGI (reference sequence). This CDR3 spans 15 amino acids.